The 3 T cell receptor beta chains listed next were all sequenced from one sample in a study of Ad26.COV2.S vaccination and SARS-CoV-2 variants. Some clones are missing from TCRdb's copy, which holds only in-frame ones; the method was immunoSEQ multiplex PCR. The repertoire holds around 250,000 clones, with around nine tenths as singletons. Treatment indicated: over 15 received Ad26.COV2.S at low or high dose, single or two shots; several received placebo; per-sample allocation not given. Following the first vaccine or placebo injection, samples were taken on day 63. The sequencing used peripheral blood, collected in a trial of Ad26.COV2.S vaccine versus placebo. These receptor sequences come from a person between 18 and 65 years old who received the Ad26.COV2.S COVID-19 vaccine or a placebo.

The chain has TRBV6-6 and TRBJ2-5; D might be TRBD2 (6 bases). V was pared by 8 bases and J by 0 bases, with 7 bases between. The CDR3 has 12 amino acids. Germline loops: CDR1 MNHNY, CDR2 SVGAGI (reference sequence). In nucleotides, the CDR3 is TGTGCCAGCCGGGAGTACCAAGAGACCCAGTACTTC. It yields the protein CASREYQETQYF.

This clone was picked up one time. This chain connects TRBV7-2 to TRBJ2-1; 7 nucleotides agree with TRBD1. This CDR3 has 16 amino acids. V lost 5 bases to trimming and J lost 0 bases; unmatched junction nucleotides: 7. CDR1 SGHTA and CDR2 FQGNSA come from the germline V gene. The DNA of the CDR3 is TGTGCCAGCAGCAGACGACAGGGAGTCTCCTACAATGAGCAGTTCTTC. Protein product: CASSRRQGVSYNEQFF.

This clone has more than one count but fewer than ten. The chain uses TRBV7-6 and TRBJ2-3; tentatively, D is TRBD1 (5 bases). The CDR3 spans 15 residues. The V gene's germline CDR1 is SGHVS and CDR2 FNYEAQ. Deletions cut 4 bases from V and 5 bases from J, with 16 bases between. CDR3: CASSSRLGRQDTQYF. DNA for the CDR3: TGTGCCAGCAGCTCCCGACTGGGGCGCCAAGATACGCAGTATTTT.